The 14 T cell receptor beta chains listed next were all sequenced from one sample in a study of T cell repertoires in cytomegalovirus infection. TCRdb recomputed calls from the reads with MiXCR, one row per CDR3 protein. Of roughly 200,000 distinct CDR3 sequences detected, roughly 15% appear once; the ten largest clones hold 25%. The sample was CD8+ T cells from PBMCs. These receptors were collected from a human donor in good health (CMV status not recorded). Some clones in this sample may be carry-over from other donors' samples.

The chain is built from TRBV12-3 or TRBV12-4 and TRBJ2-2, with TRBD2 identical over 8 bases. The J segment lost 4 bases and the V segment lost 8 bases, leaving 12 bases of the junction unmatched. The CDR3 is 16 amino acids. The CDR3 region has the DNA TGTGCCAGCCCTGGCGGGGGGCCCTCGAGCACCGGGGAGCTGTTTTTT. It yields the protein CASPGGGPSSTGELFF.

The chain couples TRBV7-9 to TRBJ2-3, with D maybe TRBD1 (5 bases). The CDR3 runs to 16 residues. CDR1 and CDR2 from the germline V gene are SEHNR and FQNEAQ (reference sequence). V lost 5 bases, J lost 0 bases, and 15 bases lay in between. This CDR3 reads CASSDLDTSSTDTQYF. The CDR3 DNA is TGTGCCAGCAGCGATCTGGACACCTCCAGCACAGATACGCAGTATTTT.

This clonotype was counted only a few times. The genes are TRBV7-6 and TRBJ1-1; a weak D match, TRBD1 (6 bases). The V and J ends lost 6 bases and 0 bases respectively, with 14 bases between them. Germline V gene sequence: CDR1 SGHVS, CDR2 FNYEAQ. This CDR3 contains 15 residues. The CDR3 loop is CASSLGGSMNTEAFF. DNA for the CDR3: TGTGCCAGCAGTCTGGGGGGCAGTATGAACACTGAAGCTTTCTTT.

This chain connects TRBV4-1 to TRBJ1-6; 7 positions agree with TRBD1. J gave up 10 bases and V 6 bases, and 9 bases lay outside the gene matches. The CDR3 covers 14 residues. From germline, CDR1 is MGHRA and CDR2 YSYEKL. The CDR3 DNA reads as TGCGCCAGCAGGAAAACAGGGGTTGGATCACCCCTCCACTTT. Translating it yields CASRKTGVGSPLHF.

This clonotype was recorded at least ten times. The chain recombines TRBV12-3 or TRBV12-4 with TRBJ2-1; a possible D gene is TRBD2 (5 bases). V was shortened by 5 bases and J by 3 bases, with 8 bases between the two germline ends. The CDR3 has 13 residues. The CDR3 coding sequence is TGTGCCAGCAGTCCGGGGAACTACAATGAGCAGTTCTTC. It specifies CASSPGNYNEQFF.

The CDR3 DNA follows: TGTGCCAGCAGTTACGGCGGCACCACTGAAGCTTTCTTT. This translates into CASSYGGTTEAFF. This chain links TRBV6-2 or TRBV6-3 with TRBJ1-1; D is unclear. This CDR3 contains 13 residues. V gave up 2 bases and J gave up 4 bases, with 8 bases separating them. Looked up from germline, CDR1 is MNHEY and CDR2 is SVGEGT.

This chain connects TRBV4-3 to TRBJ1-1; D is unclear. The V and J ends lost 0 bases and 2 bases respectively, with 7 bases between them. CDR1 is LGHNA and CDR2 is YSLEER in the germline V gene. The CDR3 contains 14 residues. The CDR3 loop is CASSQENSNTEAFF. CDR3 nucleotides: TGCGCCAGCAGCCAAGAGAACAGTAACACTGAAGCTTTCTTT.

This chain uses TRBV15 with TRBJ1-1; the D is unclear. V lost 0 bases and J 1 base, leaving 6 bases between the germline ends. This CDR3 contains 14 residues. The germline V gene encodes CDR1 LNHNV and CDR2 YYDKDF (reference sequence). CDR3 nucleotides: TGTGCCACCAGCAGAGATTTGGCGAACACTGAAGCTTTCTTT. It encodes CATSRDLANTEAFF.

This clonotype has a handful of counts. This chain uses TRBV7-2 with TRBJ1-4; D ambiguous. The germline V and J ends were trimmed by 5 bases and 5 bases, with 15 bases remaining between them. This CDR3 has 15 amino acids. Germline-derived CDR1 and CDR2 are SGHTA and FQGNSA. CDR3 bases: TGTGCCAGCAGCCTCCGGACCGGTATAAATGAAAAACTGTTTTTT. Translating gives CASSLRTGINEKLFF.

The CDR3 is CAISGTSGGGDEQFF. CDR3 in DNA: TGTGCCATCAGTGGGACTAGCGGGGGGGGCGATGAGCAGTTCTTC. The chain has TRBV10-3 and TRBJ2-1, with 15 nucleotides matching TRBD2. CDR3 length equals 15 residues. The germline V gene encodes CDR1 ENHRY and CDR2 SYGVKD. J was trimmed by 8 bases and V by 4 bases; bases with no gene match: 3.

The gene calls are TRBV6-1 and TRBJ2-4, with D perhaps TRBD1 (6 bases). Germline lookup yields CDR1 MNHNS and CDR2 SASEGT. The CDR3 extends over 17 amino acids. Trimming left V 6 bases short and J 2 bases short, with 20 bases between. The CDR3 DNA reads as TGTGCCAGCAGCGGGGATACAGGGCAGGAGCCCAAAAACATTCAGTACTTC. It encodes CASSGDTGQEPKNIQYF.

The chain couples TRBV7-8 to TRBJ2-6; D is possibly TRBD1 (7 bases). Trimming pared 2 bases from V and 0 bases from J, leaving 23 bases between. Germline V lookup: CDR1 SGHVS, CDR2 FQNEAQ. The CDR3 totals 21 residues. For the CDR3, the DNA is TGTGCCAGCAGCTTAAGAGGTGGACAGGACTATACCTCCTCTGGGGCCAACGTCCTGACTTTC. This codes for CASSLRGGQDYTSSGANVLTF.

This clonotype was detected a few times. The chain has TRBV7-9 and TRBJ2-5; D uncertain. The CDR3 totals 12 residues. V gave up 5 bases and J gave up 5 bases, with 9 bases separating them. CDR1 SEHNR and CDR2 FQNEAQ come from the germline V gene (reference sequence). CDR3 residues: CASSPVAETQYF. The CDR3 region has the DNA TGTGCCAGCAGCCCCGTCGCGGAGACCCAGTACTTC. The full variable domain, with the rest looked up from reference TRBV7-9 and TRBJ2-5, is DTGVSQNPRHKITKRGQNVTFRCDPISEHNRLYWYRQTLGQGPEFLTYFQNEAQLEKSRLLSDRFSAERPKGSFSTLEIQRTEQGDSAMYLCASSPVAETQYFGPGTRLLVL.

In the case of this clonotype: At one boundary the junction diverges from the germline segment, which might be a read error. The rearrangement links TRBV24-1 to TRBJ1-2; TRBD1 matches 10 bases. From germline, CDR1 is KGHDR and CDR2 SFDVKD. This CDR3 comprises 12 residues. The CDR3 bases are TGTGCCACCAGTGATGGGACAGGGGACCCCGCCTTC. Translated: CATSDGTGDPAF.